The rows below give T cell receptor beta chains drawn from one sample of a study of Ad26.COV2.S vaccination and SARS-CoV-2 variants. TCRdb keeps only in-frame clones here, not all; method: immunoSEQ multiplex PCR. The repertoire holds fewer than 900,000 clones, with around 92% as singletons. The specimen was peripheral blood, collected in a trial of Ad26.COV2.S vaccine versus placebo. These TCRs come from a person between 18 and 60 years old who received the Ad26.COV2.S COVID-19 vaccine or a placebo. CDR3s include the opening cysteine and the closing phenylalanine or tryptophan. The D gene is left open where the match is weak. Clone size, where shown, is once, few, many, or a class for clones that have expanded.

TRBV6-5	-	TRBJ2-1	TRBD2	CASSRLAGANEQFF	TGTGCCAGCAGTCGACTAGCGGGGGCTAATGAGCAGTTCTTC
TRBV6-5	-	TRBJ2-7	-	CASSYSQGYYEQYF	TGTGCCAGCAGTTACTCGCAGGGTTACTACGAGCAGTACTTC
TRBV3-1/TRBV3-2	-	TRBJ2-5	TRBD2	CASSQDGLAGPRETQYF	TGTGCCAGCAGCCAAGACGGACTAGCGGGGCCTCGGGAGACCCAGTACTTC
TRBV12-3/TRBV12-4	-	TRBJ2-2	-	CASSYLFGELFF	TGTGCCAGCAGTTACCTCTTCGGGGAGCTGTTTTTT
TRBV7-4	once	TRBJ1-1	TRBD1	CASSRGQGSSTEAFF	TGTGCCAGCAGCCGAGGACAGGGCTCGTCCACTGAAGCTTTCTTT
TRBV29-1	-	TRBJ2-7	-	CSILQGGVYEQYF	TGCAGCATCCTGCAGGGTGGAGTGTACGAGCAGTACTTC
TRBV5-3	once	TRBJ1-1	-	CARSLKGDGTEAFF	TGTGCCAGAAGCTTGAAAGGGGATGGCACTGAAGCTTTCTTT
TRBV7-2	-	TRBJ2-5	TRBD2	CASSYPGTSQETQYF	TGTGCCAGCAGCTACCCCGGGACTAGCCAAGAGACCCAGTACTTC
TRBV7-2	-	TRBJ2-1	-	CASSFGTSSNEQFF	TGTGCCAGCAGTTTCGGGACTTCTTCTAATGAGCAGTTCTTC
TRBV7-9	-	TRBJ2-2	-	CASREGYTGELFF	TGTGCCAGCAGGGAGGGCTACACCGGGGAGCTGTTTTTT
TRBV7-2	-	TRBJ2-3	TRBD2	CASSQGLAADTQYF	TGTGCCAGCAGCCAGGGACTAGCGGCAGATACGCAGTATTTT
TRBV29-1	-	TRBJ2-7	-	CSVKGVFSMEQYF	TGCAGCGTCAAGGGGGTTTTTTCTATGGAGCAGTACTTC
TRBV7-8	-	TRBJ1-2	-	CASSLSGNGYTF	TGTGCCAGCAGCTTATCTGGTAATGGCTACACCTTC
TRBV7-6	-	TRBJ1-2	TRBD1	CASSLLPQAGGNYGYTF	TGTGCCAGCAGCTTACTACCCCAGGCAGGGGGCAACTATGGCTACACCTTC
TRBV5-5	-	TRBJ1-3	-	CASSLGLQGDGNTIYF	TGTGCCAGCAGCTTGGGCTTACAGGGTGACGGAAACACCATATATTTT
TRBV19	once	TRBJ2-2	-	CASTIQGGGPNTGELFF	TGTGCCAGTACCATCCAGGGAGGTGGGCCGAACACCGGGGAGCTGTTTTTT
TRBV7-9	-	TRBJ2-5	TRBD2	CASSLSGTQETQYF	TGTGCCAGCAGCCTTAGCGGGACACAAGAGACCCAGTACTTC
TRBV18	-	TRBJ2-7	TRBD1	CASSPPDRRGEQYF	TGTGCCAGCTCACCACCGGACAGGCGCGGCGAGCAGTACTTC
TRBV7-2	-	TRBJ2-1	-	CASSRALSSYNEQFF	TGTGCCAGCAGCCGGGCCTTAAGCTCCTACAATGAGCAGTTCTTC
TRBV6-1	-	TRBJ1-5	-	CASSELGVYQPQHF	TGTGCCAGCAGTGAATTAGGAGTGTATCAGCCCCAGCATTTT
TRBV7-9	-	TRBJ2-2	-	CASSSVRYTGELFF	TGTGCCAGCAGCTCAGTGCGGTACACCGGGGAGCTGTTTTTT
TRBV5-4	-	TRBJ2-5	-	CASCLGGFGRCETQYF	TGTGCCAGCTGCCTAGGAGGTTTTGGCCGCTGCGAGACCCAGTACTTC
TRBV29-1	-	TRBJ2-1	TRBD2	CSVSFRPAGFGNEQFF	TGCAGCGTTAGTTTTAGACCAGCGGGGTTTGGTAATGAGCAGTTCTTC
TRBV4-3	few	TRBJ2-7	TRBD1	CASSQDPGTVYEQYF	TGCGCCAGCAGCCAAGATCCCGGGACAGTCTACGAGCAGTACTTC
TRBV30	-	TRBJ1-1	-	CAWTGPWETEAFF	TGTGCCTGGACCGGGCCATGGGAAACTGAAGCTTTCTTT
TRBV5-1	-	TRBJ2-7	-	CASSFRDPRTDEQYF	TGCGCCAGCAGCTTCCGGGACCCAAGGACCGACGAGCAGTACTTC
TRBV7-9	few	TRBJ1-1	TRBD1	CASSLTGGRDTEAFF	TGTGCCAGCAGCTTGACAGGGGGGAGAGACACTGAAGCTTTCTTT
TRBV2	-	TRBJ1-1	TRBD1	CASSLRQGAAEAFF	TGTGCCAGCAGTCTTCGGCAGGGGGCAGCTGAAGCTTTCTTT
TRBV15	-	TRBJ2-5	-	CATSSGGGGVKETQYF	TGTGCCACCAGCAGCGGGGGCGGGGGCGTCAAAGAGACCCAGTACTTC
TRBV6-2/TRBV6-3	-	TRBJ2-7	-	CASSSRQMGSYEQYF	TGTGCCAGCAGTTCAAGACAAATGGGCTCCTACGAGCAGTACTTC
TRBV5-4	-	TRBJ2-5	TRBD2	CASSLGTSGRALQETQYF	TGTGCCAGCAGCTTGGGGACTAGCGGGAGGGCCCTCCAAGAGACCCAGTACTTC
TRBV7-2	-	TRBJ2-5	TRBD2	CASRGGLAKETQYF	TGTGCCAGCCGGGGGGGACTAGCTAAAGAGACCCAGTACTTC
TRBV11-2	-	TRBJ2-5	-	CASSLGLQETQYF	TGTGCCAGCAGCTTAGGCCTGCAAGAGACCCAGTACTTC
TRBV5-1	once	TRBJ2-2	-	CASSQGNTGELFF	TGCGCCAGCAGCCAGGGGAACACCGGGGAGCTGTTTTTT
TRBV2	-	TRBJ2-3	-	CASTLQNTQYF	TGTGCCAGCACTCTCCAGAATACGCAGTATTTT
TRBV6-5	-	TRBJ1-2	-	CASSLGSAYYGYTF	TGTGCCAGCAGTCTCGGATCAGCCTACTATGGCTACACCTTC
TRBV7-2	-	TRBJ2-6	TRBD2	CASSLWTSAVSGANVLTF	TGTGCCAGCAGCTTATGGACTAGCGCGGTCTCTGGGGCCAACGTCCTGACTTTC
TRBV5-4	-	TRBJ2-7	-	CASSLGGGSYEQYF	TGTGCCAGCAGCTTGGGAGGGGGTAGTTACGAGCAGTACTTC
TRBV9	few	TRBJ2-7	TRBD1	CASSVEGTGAPYEQYF	TGTGCCAGCAGCGTAGAAGGGACAGGGGCTCCCTACGAGCAGTACTTC
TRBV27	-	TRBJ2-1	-	CASQRVGKHEQFF	TGTGCCAGCCAGCGGGTGGGAAAGCATGAGCAGTTCTTC
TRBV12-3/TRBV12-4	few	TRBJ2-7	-	CASSPGTYEQYF	TGTGCCAGCAGTCCCGGTACCTACGAGCAGTACTTC